This T cell receptor (beta chain) is drawn from a study of cytomegalovirus exposure and HLA in healthy donors. Findings of the study overall: The investigators catalogued 150 to 200 TCR beta chains as cytomegalovirus-associated.

The PCR contained 60 Vbeta and 13 Jbeta primers. TCRdb keeps only in-frame clones here, not all; method: immunoSEQ multiplex PCR. The data contain 140,000 to 150,000 clones, 73% of them singletons. The CDR3 loop spans 16 amino acids. Germline V gene sequence: CDR1 SGHTA, CDR2 FQGNSA. Trimming removed 2 bases at V and 1 base at J, with 12 bases between. Of note for this clone: Its antigen is not known.

The source is a woman under 30 in good health and CMV-seronegative. This sequence joins TRBV7-2 and TRBJ2-1; D possibly corresponds to TRBD2 (5 bases). The sample taken for sequencing was PBMCs. This chain's CDR3 is CASSLRDRGSYNEQFF. In nucleotides, the CDR3 is TGTGCCAGCAGCTTAAGAGATCGCGGGTCCTACAATGAGCAGTTCTTC.